Described below is a single T cell receptor beta chain sequence and its context. The antigen remains undetermined. The data derive from a study of cytomegalovirus exposure and HLA in healthy donors. 13 Jbeta primers and 60 Vbeta primers were used for the PCR. As processed by the authors: Later work found 80 million to 85 million unique TCR beta chains, with approximately 12 million shared. This table comes from immunoSEQ multiplex PCR, and its TCRdb copy is limited to in-frame clones, with some not included. V, J and clone size reflect that table, while D and trimming were determined from the DNA. The sample lists about 250,000 clones, 80% occurring once. The CDR3 contains 13 residues. J was trimmed by 7 bases and V by 11 bases; bases with no gene match: 7. The germline V gene has CDR1 SEHNR and CDR2 FQNEAQ (reference sequence). Notes on the study in general: Clonal expansion, a later analysis showed, was greater in HLA-associated TCR beta chains than in equally common others. TCR beta sequences numbering around 15,000 were associated with HLA alleles at 0.05 false discovery rate in a later analysis. A list of 150 or so TCR beta chains associated with cytomegalovirus was given.

Sequenced sample: PBMCs. V gene TRBV7-9 combines with J gene TRBJ2-1; 11 positions match TRBD2. The source of this sequence is a girl aged 2-15 years in good health and CMV-seronegative. The CDR3 nucleotides are TGTGCCTCCAGTAGCGGGGGGGGGAATGAGCAGTTCTTC. The encoded protein is CASSSGGGNEQFF.